The next 7 T cell receptor beta chains were all read from a single sample in a study of shared clonotypes between healthy human individuals. The protocol was immunoSEQ multiplex PCR, while the TCRdb copy is restricted to in-frame clones and leaves out a portion. The sample records about 2.5 million clones, 85% to 95% being singletons. The sequenced material came from naive CD4+ T cells from PBMCs. Regarding subset: CD45RA+ positively selected. All receptors come from a man in his late teens or twenties in good health. Some clones in this sample may be carry-over from other donors' samples.

V and J are TRBV29-1 and TRBJ1-3; D call uncertain. CDR1 is SQVTM, CDR2 ANQGSEA, per germline. The V end was cut by 2 bases, the J end by 2 bases, with 4 bases between. The CDR3 sequence is 12 residues long. DNA of the CDR3: TGCAGCGTTGAACAGACTGGAAACACCATATATTTT. Its protein is CSVEQTGNTIYF.

This chain connects TRBV7-3 to TRBJ2-1; TRBD2 aligns across 9 bases. Germline CDR1 is SGHTA and CDR2 is FQGTGA. V was clipped by 4 bases and J by 4 bases; unmatched bases: 5. CDR3 length equals 15 residues. CDR3 protein: CASSSTSGLYNEQFF. The CDR3 bases are TGTGCCAGCAGCTCCACTAGCGGGCTTTACAATGAGCAGTTCTTC. Based on the CDR3 plus reference TRBV7-3 and TRBJ2-1, the full variable domain is GAGVSQTPSNKVTEKGKYVELRCDPISGHTALYWYRQSLGQGPEFLIYFQGTGAADDSGLPNDRFFAVRPEGSVSTLKIQRTERGDSAVYLCASSSTSGLYNEQFFGPGTRLTVL.

This clone was detected only once. The CDR3 sequence: CASSRTSGSTYNEQFF. In DNA, the CDR3 is TGTGCCAGCAGTCGAACTAGCGGGAGTACGTACAATGAGCAGTTCTTC. The chain is built from TRBV6-4 and TRBJ2-1, with 11 bases fitting TRBD2. CDR1 is MRHNA, CDR2 SNTAGT, per germline. With V trimmed by 5 bases and J by 4 bases, 7 bases remained unmatched. This CDR3 contains 16 residues.

The chain has TRBV5-4 and TRBJ2-3; TRBD2 matches 14 bases. Trimming cost V 4 bases and J 6 bases; bases outside gene matches: 7. The germline V gene has CDR1 SGHNT and CDR2 YYREEE (reference sequence). The CDR3 consists of 16 residues. The CDR3, as DNA: TGTGCCAGCAGCAGAGCGGGACTAGCGGGAGTCGATACGCAGTATTTT. It specifies CASSRAGLAGVDTQYF.

This clone has just a few counts. This chain joins TRBV18 and TRBJ2-1; no definite D call. Trimming removed 3 bases from V and 5 bases from J, with 14 bases in between. Germline-derived CDR1 and CDR2 are KGHSH and LQKENI. This CDR3 contains 15 residues. CDR3 protein: CASSPRIDANNEQFF. The DNA of the CDR3 is TGTGCCAGCTCACCCAGAATTGACGCTAACAATGAGCAGTTCTTC.

The V call is TRBV7-8, the J call TRBJ2-1; 11 bases are a match to TRBD2. The V gene's germline CDR1 is SGHVS and CDR2 FQNEAQ. Unmatched junction bases numbered 16, after V lost 5 bases and J lost 1 base. The CDR3 covers 20 residues. In DNA, the CDR3 is TGTGCCAGCAGCCCAACTAGCGGGAGATTAGGCGGGGCTTCCTACAATGAGCAGTTCTTC. Translated, it gives CASSPTSGRLGGASYNEQFF.

The chain combines TRBV19 with TRBJ1-2; 10 bases are a match to TRBD1. The germline V gene encodes CDR1 LNHDA and CDR2 SQIVND (reference sequence). J gave up 8 bases and V 6 bases, and 3 bases lay outside the gene matches. The CDR3 runs 12 residues. CDR3 sequence (DNA): TGTGCCAGTAGGGACAGGGGGAACGGCTACACCTTC. Protein sequence: CASRDRGNGYTF.